This T cell receptor (beta chain) was obtained from a study of regulatory T cells in long-lasting Graves disease. Study-level background: Prior antithyroid drug treatment in newly diagnosed Graves' patients lasted under 3 months.

The TCR beta library used iRepertoire HTBI primers with Arm-PCR amplification of CDR3. TCRdb re-analysed the multiplex PCR reads in MiXCR, keeping a single row per CDR3 protein. The sample contains about 420,000 distinct CDR3 sequences, around 17% of which appear only once. CDR1 is MNHNS and CDR2 is SASEGT in the germline V gene. The V gene lost 7 bases and the J gene lost 4 bases, with 11 bases spanning the gap. There are 13 residues in the CDR3. As for time point: newly diagnosed GD, antithyroid drugs for less than 3 months. The authors made the TCR library using RNA they extracted from PBMCs. These same data were also listed under a study on T cells in Graves' hyperthyroidism and ophthalmopathy. That publication notes: Graves' hyperthyroidism was deemed stable given no ophthalmopathy progression within 18 months. Researchers barred patients who had uncontrolled infection, other autoimmune disease, pregnancy or lactation. First-round RT-PCR with HTBI primers amplified the TCR CDR3 region.

The chain uses TRBV6-1 and TRBJ1-5; possibly TRBD1 for D (5 bases). The sequence was obtained from a woman between 18 and 29 years old with Graves disease. The sequenced sample was peripheral blood mononuclear cells (PBMCs), obtained at new diagnosis, from a patient treated with antithyroid drugs. The CDR3 spells CASTQGGNQPQHF. The CDR3 bases are TGTGCCAGCACCCAGGGTGGGAATCAGCCCCAGCATTTT.